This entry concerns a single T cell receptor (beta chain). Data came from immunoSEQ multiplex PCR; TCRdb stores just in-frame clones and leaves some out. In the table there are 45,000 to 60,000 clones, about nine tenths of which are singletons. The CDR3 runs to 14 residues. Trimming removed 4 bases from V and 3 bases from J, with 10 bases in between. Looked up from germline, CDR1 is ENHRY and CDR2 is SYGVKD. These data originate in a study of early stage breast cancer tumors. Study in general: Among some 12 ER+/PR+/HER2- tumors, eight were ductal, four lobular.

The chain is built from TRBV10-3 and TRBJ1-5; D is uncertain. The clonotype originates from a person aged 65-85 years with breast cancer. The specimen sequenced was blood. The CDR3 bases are TGTGCCATCAGTGGAGGGCAGTACAATCAGCCCCAGCATTTT. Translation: CAISGGQYNQPQHF.